One sample yielded the 26 T cell receptor beta chains listed below, sequenced in a study of blood T cell repertoires in COVID-19. Assay used: immunoSEQ multiplex PCR; TCRdb lists only in-frame clones, some missing. The sample lists almost 70,000 clones; 60% to 80% were seen once. Specimen: peripheral blood. These receptors all stem from a man between 60 and 75 years old with acute or convalescent COVID-19.

This clone was counted between two and nine times. The rearrangement joins TRBV7-2 to TRBJ1-2, with TRBD1 matching over 7 bases. CDR1 and CDR2 (germline): SGHTA, FQGNSA. The CDR3 loop spans 15 amino acids. V gave up 1 base and J gave up 6 bases; unmatched junction bases: 8. The CDR3 DNA is TGTGCCAGCAGCTTAGATTTCGGGGACAGAGATGGCTACACCTTC. It encodes CASSLDFGDRDGYTF. Filled out from reference TRBV7-2 and TRBJ1-2, the complete variable domain reads GAGVSQSPSNKVTEKGKDVELRCDPISGHTALYWYRQSLGQGLEFLIYFQGNSAPDKSGLPSDRFSAERTGGSVSTLTIQRTQQEDSAVYLCASSLDFGDRDGYTFGSGTRLTVV.

V gene TRBV29-1 combines with J gene TRBJ1-2; 7 bases map to TRBD1. V shed 4 bases, J shed 4 bases, and the junction held 3 bases outside the gene matches. Germline V lookup: CDR1 SQVTM, CDR2 ANQGSEA. This CDR3 has 12 residues. Here the CDR3 reads CSVADRLYGYTF. In DNA form, the CDR3 reads TGCAGCGTTGCGGACAGGCTCTATGGCTACACCTTC.

The chain is built from TRBV19 and TRBJ1-1, with 7 bases identical to TRBD1. The V gene end was trimmed by 6 bases and the J gene end by 4 bases; junction bases not matched to a gene: 5. Per germline, CDR1 LNHDA and CDR2 SQIVND (reference sequence). The CDR3 loop spans 13 amino acids. The CDR3 loop is CASSQGVGTEAFF. The CDR3 nucleotides are TGTGCCAGTAGCCAGGGGGTGGGCACTGAAGCTTTCTTT. Variable domain in full (rest from reference TRBV19 and TRBJ1-1): DGGITQSPKYLFRKEGQNVTLSCEQNLNHDAMYWYRQDPGQGLRLIYYSQIVNDFQKGDIAEGYSVSREKKESFPLTVTSAQKNPTAFYLCASSQGVGTEAFFGQGTRLTVV.

The chain uses TRBV6-1 and TRBJ1-5, with D possibly TRBD1 on 6 matching bases. With 7 bases removed from V and 7 bases from J, the gap between germline ends came to 17 bases. The CDR3 is made up of 14 amino acids. In germline, CDR1 is MNHNS, CDR2 SASEGT. CDR3 protein: CASTQTGLGQPQHF. The CDR3 DNA follows: TGTGCCAGCACCCAAACAGGGCTGGGGCAGCCCCAGCATTTT.

The chain has TRBV2 and TRBJ2-7; 8 bases agree with TRBD1. CDR1 and CDR2 from the germline V gene are SNHLY and FYNNEI. V dropped 5 bases and J dropped 3; count of bases not matched to a gene: 3. This CDR3 has 13 amino acids. In nucleotides, the CDR3 is TGTGCCAGCAGTTACGGACAGGGCTACGAGCAGTACTTC. Translated, it gives CASSYGQGYEQYF.

This clone appeared once. The chain couples TRBV19 to TRBJ2-4; 7 positions agree with TRBD1. Germline trimming cut 7 bases from V and 3 bases from J; bases unmatched to any gene: 6. This CDR3 has 14 residues. CDR1 and CDR2 from the germline V gene are LNHDA and SQIVND (reference sequence). The CDR3 loop reads CASTRTGSKNIQYF. The CDR3 DNA reads as TGTGCCAGTACCCGGACAGGAAGCAAAAACATTCAGTACTTC.

The V call is TRBV10-1, the J call TRBJ2-5; the match to TRBD2 covers 7 bases. The CDR3 has 16 residues. Losses at the gene ends were 2 bases for V and 4 bases for J; bases not matched to a gene: 10. Germline lookup yields CDR1 WNHNN and CDR2 SYGVQD (reference sequence). CDR3 residues: CASSEMAGETGETQYF. CDR3 DNA: TGCGCCAGCAGTGAGATGGCGGGGGAAACGGGAGAGACCCAGTACTTC.

The genes are TRBV7-9 and TRBJ1-6; 7 bases fit TRBD1. CDR3 length equals 14 residues. Per germline, CDR1 SEHNR and CDR2 FQNEAQ (reference sequence). The trim removed 5 bases at V and 7 bases at J, leaving 5 bases unmatched. The CDR3 protein is CASSRTGGNSPLHF. The CDR3 coding sequence is TGTGCCAGCAGCCGGACAGGAGGGAATTCACCCCTCCACTTT. The full variable domain, with the rest looked up from reference TRBV7-9 and TRBJ1-6, is DTGVSQNPRHKITKRGQNVTFRCDPISEHNRLYWYRQTLGQGPEFLTYFQNEAQLEKSRLLSDRFSAERPKGSFSTLEIQRTEQGDSAMYLCASSRTGGNSPLHFGNGTRLTVT.

This clone was detected a few times. The sample has other DNA sequences that encode this CDR3 too. CDR3 sequence: CASSIGRGANSPLHF. CDR3 in DNA: TGTGCCAGTAGTATAGGAAGAGGTGCTAATTCACCCCTCCACTTT. This sequence joins TRBV19 and TRBJ1-6; no reliable D call. The germline gives CDR1 LNHDA, CDR2 SQIVND (reference sequence). The V end was cut by 1 base, the J end by 6 bases, with 10 bases between. The CDR3 has 15 residues.

The rearrangement links TRBV15 to TRBJ2-5; 10 bases agree with TRBD2. CDR1 and CDR2 (germline): LNHNV, YYDKDF (reference sequence). The trim removed 0 bases at V and 4 bases at J, leaving 14 bases unmatched. The CDR3 is made up of 19 amino acids. The CDR3 bases are TGTGCCACCAGCAGAGATCTGGCTAGCGGGGGCCCCTGGTTAGAGACCCAGTACTTC. As protein: CATSRDLASGGPWLETQYF.

The rearrangement joins TRBV29-1 to TRBJ1-2; 7 nucleotides line up with TRBD1. Germline V gene sequence: CDR1 SQVTM, CDR2 ANQGSEA. This CDR3 spans 15 amino acids. The V segment lost 6 bases and the J segment 5 bases; nucleotides outside the gene matches: 15. The DNA of the CDR3 is TGCAGCGTCCCCACCTGGAGGGGGCCCACTTATGGCTACACCTTC. It translates to CSVPTWRGPTYGYTF.

This chain joins TRBV4-1 and TRBJ1-1; no reliable D call. Germline V gene lookup returns CDR1 MGHRA and CDR2 YSYEKL. The CDR3 is 14 amino acids. V gave up 1 base and J gave up 1 base, with 7 bases separating them. As DNA, the CDR3 is TGCGCCAGCAGCCAAGGGCCAACGAACACTGAAGCTTTCTTT. Translated, it gives CASSQGPTNTEAFF.

This chain links TRBV7-2 with TRBJ1-1; D is ambiguous. Germline CDR1 is SGHTA and CDR2 is FQGNSA. The germline V and J ends were trimmed by 5 bases and 6 bases, with 10 bases remaining between them. The CDR3 has 12 residues. The CDR3 DNA is TGTGCCAGCAGCCTACGAGAGTCTGAAGCTTTCTTT. Its translation is CASSLRESEAFF.

This clone was recorded once. V and J are TRBV4-1 and TRBJ1-3; perhaps TRBD1 as D (6 bases). Trimming shortened V by 4 bases and J by 4 bases, and 23 bases separated the two germline ends. The germline V gene encodes CDR1 MGHRA and CDR2 YSYEKL. CDR3 size: 18 residues. The CDR3 reads CASSPLGFPTGPGNTIYF. DNA of the CDR3: TGCGCCAGCAGCCCCCTAGGGTTCCCCACAGGGCCCGGAAACACCATATATTTT.

The chain combines TRBV11-1 with TRBJ2-4, with a possible D match to TRBD2 (5 bases). The V gene's germline CDR1 is SGHAT and CDR2 FQDESV (reference sequence). This CDR3 spans 14 amino acids. V lost 4 bases to trimming and J lost 1 base, with 8 bases between them. CDR3 sequence: CASSSPGAKNIQYF. Written as DNA, the CDR3 is TGTGCCAGCAGCTCCCCGGGGGCCAAAAACATTCAGTACTTC.

This chain connects TRBV7-2 to TRBJ1-2; maybe TRBD1 (5 bases). The V end lost 1 base, the J end lost 3 bases, and 12 bases lay between the germline ends. Germline CDR1 is SGHTA and CDR2 is FQGNSA. The CDR3 spans 15 residues. The CDR3 protein is CASSLDGGTDYGYTF. CDR3 in DNA: TGTGCCAGCAGCTTAGACGGGGGGACGGACTATGGCTACACCTTC.

The V and J genes are TRBV5-4 and TRBJ2-1; 9 bases align to TRBD2. The CDR3 sequence is 15 residues long. CDR1 and CDR2 (germline): SGHNT, YYREEE (reference sequence). Trimming took 5 bases from V and 3 from J; bases not matched to a gene: 6. The CDR3, as DNA: TGTGCCAGCAGAACAGCGGGGGGCCTCTACAATGAGCAGTTCTTC. Translating it yields CASRTAGGLYNEQFF.

The chain carries TRBV6-5 and TRBJ2-7; 7 bases map to TRBD1. Losses at the gene ends were 2 bases for V and 5 bases for J; bases not matched to a gene: 6. Looked up from germline, CDR1 is MNHEY and CDR2 is SVGAGI. This CDR3 contains 14 residues. The CDR3 DNA sequence: TGTGCCAGCAGTTACGGGCAGGGGGTTAACGAGCAGTACTTC. Residues: CASSYGQGVNEQYF.

V and J are TRBV7-2 and TRBJ2-1, with 7 bases identical to TRBD1. This CDR3 is 16 amino acids long. Germline assignment: CDR1 SGHTA and CDR2 FQGNSA. The ends lost 2 bases at V and 6 bases at J; junction bases unmatched: 10. CDR3 in amino acids: CASSLLTQGFGNEQFF. The CDR3 DNA reads as TGTGCCAGCAGCTTACTTACACAGGGGTTCGGCAATGAGCAGTTCTTC.

The V call is TRBV5-4, the J call TRBJ1-3; D is ambiguous. The V gene's germline CDR1 is SGHNT and CDR2 YYREEE (reference sequence). V was trimmed by 0 bases and J by 11 bases, leaving 18 bases between them. This CDR3 has 15 residues. The CDR3 region is CASSLGGRVTGAIYF. As DNA, the CDR3 is TGTGCCAGCAGCTTGGGCGGGCGGGTGACGGGAGCCATATATTTT.

The chain uses TRBV3-1 (or the pseudogene TRBV3-2) and TRBJ2-7; D unclear. V was trimmed by 3 bases and J by 0 bases, leaving 9 bases between them. The CDR3 consists of 14 residues. CDR1 LGHDT and CDR2 YNNKEL come from the germline V gene (reference sequence). CDR3 nucleotide sequence: TGTGCCAGCAGCCAGCCCAGGTCCTCCTACGAGCAGTACTTC. Translated, it gives CASSQPRSSYEQYF.

The CDR3 DNA sequence: TGTGCCAGCAGCTGGATTACAGGGGAAGAGCAGTTCTTC. Translating it yields CASSWITGEEQFF. This sequence joins TRBV5-8 and TRBJ2-1; 7 bases map to TRBD1. Trimming took 3 bases from V and 10 from J; bases not matched to a gene: 7. CDR3 length: 13 residues. Germline CDR1 reads SGHTS; CDR2 reads YDEGEE.

This clone was detected once. One end of the junction does not line up with germline, which may come from a read error. The J gene is TRBJ2-2, the V gene TRBV6-1; the match to TRBD1 covers 9 bases. This CDR3 comprises 17 residues. Germline assignment: CDR1 MNHNS and CDR2 SASEGT. The CDR3 protein is CASTEYAGQGFTGELFF. The CDR3 DNA reads as TGTGCCAGCACTGAATACGCGGGACAGGGTTTTACCGGGGAGCTGTTTTTT.

The genes are TRBV5-1 and TRBJ2-7; 9 bases map to TRBD1. The V and J ends lost 4 bases and 2 bases, in that order; junction bases with no gene match: 7. CDR3 length: 15 amino acids. Germline-derived CDR1 and CDR2 are SGHRS and YFSETQ. CDR3 sequence: CASSRPGQGPYEQYF. The CDR3 bases are TGCGCCAGCAGCAGGCCGGGACAGGGACCCTACGAGCAGTACTTC. The entire variable domain, with the rest obtained from reference TRBV5-1 and TRBJ2-7, is as follows: KAGVTQTPRYLIKTRGQQVTLSCSPISGHRSVSWYQQTPGQGLQFLFEYFSETQRNKGNFPGRFSGRQFSNSRSEMNVSTLELGDSALYLCASSRPGQGPYEQYFGPGTRLTVT.

This sequence joins TRBV19 and TRBJ2-5; 16 positions agree with TRBD2. Germline V gene lookup returns CDR1 LNHDA and CDR2 SQIVND (reference sequence). The CDR3 totals 15 residues. The V segment lost 7 bases and the J segment 5 bases; nucleotides outside the gene matches: 4. CDR3 sequence reads: CASMGTSGGAETQYF. The CDR3, as DNA: TGTGCCAGTATGGGGACTAGCGGGGGGGCGGAGACCCAGTACTTC.

Concerning this clone itself: An end of the junction does not agree with germline; a read error may underlie this. The DNA of the CDR3 is TGTGCCAGCTCTCCACAGGGGGCTGGAAACACCATATATTTT. This encodes CASSPQGAGNTIYF. The rearrangement links TRBV18 to TRBJ1-3; 8 bases are a match to TRBD1. Germline loops: CDR1 KGHSH, CDR2 LQKENI. The CDR3 has 14 amino acids.